The sequence of this TCR beta chain was determined in a study of cytotoxic CD8 clonotypes in ibrutinib-treated CLL. Points from the study as a whole: Clonality climbed at ibrutinib response, then dropped toward baseline at progression. There were few public clonotypes, and on treatment they contracted or stayed stable.

This clone was recorded a few times. Its antigen is undetermined. Depth targeted 1 in 200,000 to 1 in 1 million T cells, averaging approximately 9.9x coverage per clonotype. The repertoire was sequenced with immunoSEQ multiplex PCR; TCRdb's copy has only in-frame clones and lacks some. The sample contains about 140,000 clones, roughly 80% of which appear only once. The CDR3 length is 14 residues. The germline V gene has CDR1 SGHRS and CDR2 YFSETQ. V lost 5 bases and J 3 bases, leaving 11 bases between the germline ends. This clonotype was obtained from a human donor with chronic lymphocytic leukemia. The chain recombines TRBV5-1 with TRBJ2-2; no reliable D call. The specimen comprised PBMCs, sampled after 12 months of ibrutinib treatment. CDR3 coding DNA: TGCGCCAGCAGTCTGATAGCTTACACCGGGGAGCTGTTTTTT. Its protein is CASSLIAYTGELFF.